This T cell receptor beta chain originates from a study of blood T cell repertoires in COVID-19. Only in-frame clones appear in the TCRdb table, and some are missing; sequencing was by immunoSEQ multiplex PCR. The sample shows 35,000 to 45,000 clones, around 84% of them seen only once. CDR1 is MNHNY and CDR2 is SVGAGI in the germline V gene (reference sequence). CDR3 length: 11 residues. V shed 2 bases and J shed 8 bases, with 3 bases lying between them. This chain joins TRBV6-6 and TRBJ1-4; D call uncertain. Sequencing used peripheral blood. This TCR derives from a man in his 70s with acute or convalescent COVID-19. The DNA for the CDR3 is TGTGCCAGCAGTTACGAGGAAAAACTGTTTTTT. Protein sequence: CASSYEEKLFF.